Listed below are T cell receptor beta chains from one sample, sequenced in a study of T cells in Graves' hyperthyroidism and ophthalmopathy. TCRdb independently ran MiXCR on the multiplex PCR reads; one entry per CDR3 protein. Of 550,000 to 650,000 distinct CDR3 sequences in the sample, around 14% were seen once. The sequenced sample was blood. These receptors were taken from a woman in her 30s with Graves' hyperthyroidism that later progressed to Graves' ophthalmopathy. Both conserved end residues are part of each CDR3. Fields, in order: CDR3 DNA, CDR3 protein, J gene, clone size, D gene, V gene. D genes are given only for firm matches. Size is stated for part of the rows, as once, few or many counts, or as a class when the clone is expanded.

TGTGCCAGCGGACAGGAGACCTGGGGCGCTTTCTTT CASGQETWGAFF TRBJ1-1 many TRBD1 TRBV6-1
TGTGCCAGCAGCTTAATTTCGGGGGATGTGGCGGGGACCCAGTACTTC CASSLISGDVAGTQYF TRBJ2-5 many - TRBV11-2
TGTGCCAGCTCACCGGTGGGAGATAATTCACCCCTCCACTTT CASSPVGDNSPLHF TRBJ1-6 - - TRBV18
TGCGCCAGCAGCCAAACCTCTCAGGGCGAAGGGGACATTCAGTACTTC CASSQTSQGEGDIQYF TRBJ2-4 - - TRBV4-1
TGTGCCACCAGTGCGCGGGAGTCATATACAGATACGCAGTATTTT CATSARESYTDTQYF TRBJ2-3 few TRBD2 TRBV24-1
TGTGCCAGCACCTCGAGGGGTTCTGGAAACACCATATATTTT CASTSRGSGNTIYF TRBJ1-3 many - TRBV7-2
TGTGCCAGCAGCTTAGATCACCTGGGAGACACTGAAGCTTTCTTT CASSLDHLGDTEAFF TRBJ1-1 - - TRBV7-9
TGTGCCAGCAGTTTCCAGGCGGGCACAGATACGCAGTATTTT CASSFQAGTDTQYF TRBJ2-3 many - TRBV27
TGTGCCAGCGGAGGACAGGGGGTATGGACTGAAGCTTTCTTT CASGGQGVWTEAFF TRBJ1-1 many TRBD1 TRBV27
TGTGCCTGGAGTCCGCAGGGTTCCTCACGGGAGACCCAGTACTTC CAWSPQGSSRETQYF TRBJ2-5 few - TRBV30
TGTGCCAGCAGCTCCCGGACAGCGGACAATGAGCAGTTCTTC CASSSRTADNEQFF TRBJ2-1 few - TRBV7-2
TGTGCCAGCAGCCCCGGTTTCCAGGCGGGGGCAGATACGCAGTATTTT CASSPGFQAGADTQYF TRBJ2-3 many TRBD2 TRBV7-3
TGTGCCAGCAGTGACGGGCAGGCCGTTTGGAGTCTTAATGAAAAACTGTTTTTT CASSDGQAVWSLNEKLFF TRBJ1-4 many - TRBV6-1
TGTGCCAGCACCCCCCATATCGCAGGGGGCTTGGGGGAGCAGTACTTC CASTPHIAGGLGEQYF TRBJ2-7 many TRBD1 TRBV12-3/TRBV12-4
TGTGCCAGCAGTCCCCGCCGGACAGGGAGGACTGGGGCCAACGTCCTGACTTTC CASSPRRTGRTGANVLTF TRBJ2-6 few TRBD1 TRBV6-1
TGCAGTGCGGGACAGAAGAACACCGGGGAGCTGTTTTTT CSAGQKNTGELFF TRBJ2-2 - TRBD1 TRBV20-1
TGTGCCAGCAGCCCGGGACAGGGAATTGTGGGTTCACCCCTCCACTTT CASSPGQGIVGSPLHF TRBJ1-6 - TRBD1 TRBV6-1
TGTGCCAGCAGCCCCTACGGAGGGAACACTGAAGCTTTCTTT CASSPYGGNTEAFF TRBJ1-1 many - TRBV3-1
TGCAGCGTTCCGGCTACAGGGGGTCCCTCCTACGAGCAGTACTTC CSVPATGGPSYEQYF TRBJ2-7 many TRBD1 TRBV29-1
TGTGCCAGCCGATTGATGTGGGAGGGCACAGATACGCAGTATTTT CASRLMWEGTDTQYF TRBJ2-3 many - TRBV27
TGTGCCAGCAGTTTGTCCAGGGGTTATACAGATACGCAGTATTTT CASSLSRGYTDTQYF TRBJ2-3 many - TRBV12-3/TRBV12-4
TGTGCCAGCAGTATCGGACAGGGAGGCTACACAGATACGCAGTATTTT CASSIGQGGYTDTQYF TRBJ2-3 few TRBD1 TRBV27
TGTGCCAGCAGCCAAATGCCGGTTTCCCTTAACAATGAGCAGTTCTTC CASSQMPVSLNNEQFF TRBJ2-1 few - TRBV9
TGCGCCAGCAGTGAGTCTACGGGAGCGCAGTATTTT CASSESTGAQYF TRBJ2-3 - - TRBV10-1
TGCGCCAGCAGCTTGGAGTCAATAGGCGGTGGCTACACCTTC CASSLESIGGGYTF TRBJ1-2 many - TRBV5-1
TGTGCCAGCAGCTTCTCCAGGGGTAGCAATCAGCCCCAGCATTTT CASSFSRGSNQPQHF TRBJ1-5 many - TRBV6-1
TGCAGCGGATCCGGGACTAGCGGGCTCTATTCCTACAATGAGCAGTTCTTC CSGSGTSGLYSYNEQFF TRBJ2-1 many TRBD2 TRBV29-1
TGTGCCACCAGCAGAGATATCGAGGAGATCTATGGCTACACCTTC CATSRDIEEIYGYTF TRBJ1-2 many - TRBV15
TGTGCCAGCAGCCAGGACAGCCCTGAAGCTTTCTTT CASSQDSPEAFF TRBJ1-1 many - TRBV3-1
TGTGCCAGCCAAGGACTAGCTGCGGCCCCCTACGAGCAGTACTTC CASQGLAAAPYEQYF TRBJ2-7 many TRBD2 TRBV28
TGTGCCAGCAGTCAAAGTCTAGGGAATAATTCACCCCTCCACTTT CASSQSLGNNSPLHF TRBJ1-6 many - TRBV28
TGCAGTGCTAGAGAGCCAGCCCGATGGGCCCAGTACTTC CSAREPARWAQYF TRBJ2-5 many - TRBV20-1
TGCAGTGCCCCTCCGGGACAGGGCTTTGGAAACACCATATATTTT CSAPPGQGFGNTIYF TRBJ1-3 many TRBD1 TRBV20-1
TGTGCCAGTAGTATAAGGACAGGGGAGTACAATGAGCAGTTCTTC CASSIRTGEYNEQFF TRBJ2-1 many TRBD1 TRBV19
TGTGCCAGCAGGGGGGGGGACAGGGTTGCCTATGGCTACACCTTC CASRGGDRVAYGYTF TRBJ1-2 many TRBD1 TRBV28
TGTGCCAGCAGTGACACATCCGTGGGCGACTATGGCTACACCTTC CASSDTSVGDYGYTF TRBJ1-2 once - TRBV25-1
TGTGCCAGCTCACCACCGGGGGGCGCGGTGTACGAGCAGTACTTC CASSPPGGAVYEQYF TRBJ2-7 - - TRBV18
TGTGCCAGCAGTCAACCGGGACTTTCTTCCTACGAGCAGTACTTC CASSQPGLSSYEQYF TRBJ2-7 many - TRBV3-1
TGTGCCAGTTGGGTGGGCAGGGGAGAAGGAAACACCATATATTTT CASWVGRGEGNTIYF TRBJ1-3 few - TRBV19